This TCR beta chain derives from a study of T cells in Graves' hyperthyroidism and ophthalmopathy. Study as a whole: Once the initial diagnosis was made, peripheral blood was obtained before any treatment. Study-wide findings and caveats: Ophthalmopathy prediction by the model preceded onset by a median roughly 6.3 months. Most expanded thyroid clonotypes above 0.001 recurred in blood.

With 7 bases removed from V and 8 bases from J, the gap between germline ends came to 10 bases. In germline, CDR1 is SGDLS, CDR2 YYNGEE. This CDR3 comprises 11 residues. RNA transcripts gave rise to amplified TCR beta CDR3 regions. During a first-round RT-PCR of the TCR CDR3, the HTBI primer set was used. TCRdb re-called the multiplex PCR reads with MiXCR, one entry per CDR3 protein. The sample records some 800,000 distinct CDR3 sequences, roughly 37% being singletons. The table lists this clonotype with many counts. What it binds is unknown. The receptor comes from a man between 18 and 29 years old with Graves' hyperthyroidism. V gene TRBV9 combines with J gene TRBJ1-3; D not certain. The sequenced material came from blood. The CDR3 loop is CASEGSDTIYF. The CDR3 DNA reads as TGTGCCAGCGAAGGGAGTGACACCATATATTTT.